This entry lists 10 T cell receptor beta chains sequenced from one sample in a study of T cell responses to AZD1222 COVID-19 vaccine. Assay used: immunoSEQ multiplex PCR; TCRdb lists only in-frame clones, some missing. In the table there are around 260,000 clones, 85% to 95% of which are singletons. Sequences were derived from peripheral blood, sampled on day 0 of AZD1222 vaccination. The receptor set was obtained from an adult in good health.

The CDR3 protein is CASSLGIVDTQYF. In DNA form, the CDR3 reads TGTGCCAGCAGCTTAGGCATTGTAGATACGCAGTATTTT. This chain joins TRBV7-2 and TRBJ2-3, with unresolved D. CDR1 SGHTA and CDR2 FQGNSA come from the germline V gene. This CDR3 comprises 13 residues. V shed 1 base and J shed 5 bases, with 7 bases lying between them. Drawing the rest from reference TRBV7-2 and TRBJ2-3, the complete variable domain is GAGVSQSPSNKVTEKGKDVELRCDPISGHTALYWYRQSLGQGLEFLIYFQGNSAPDKSGLPSDRFSAERTGGSVSTLTIQRTQQEDSAVYLCASSLGIVDTQYFGPGTRLTVL.

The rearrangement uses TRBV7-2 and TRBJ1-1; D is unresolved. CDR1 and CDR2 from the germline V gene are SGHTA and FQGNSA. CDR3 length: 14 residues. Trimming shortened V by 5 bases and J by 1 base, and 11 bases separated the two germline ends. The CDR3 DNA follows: TGTGCCAGCAGCCCACAGTCTTGGAACACTGAAGCTTTCTTT. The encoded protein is CASSPQSWNTEAFF. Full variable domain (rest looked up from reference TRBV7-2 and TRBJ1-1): GAGVSQSPSNKVTEKGKDVELRCDPISGHTALYWYRQSLGQGLEFLIYFQGNSAPDKSGLPSDRFSAERTGGSVSTLTIQRTQQEDSAVYLCASSPQSWNTEAFFGQGTRLTVV.

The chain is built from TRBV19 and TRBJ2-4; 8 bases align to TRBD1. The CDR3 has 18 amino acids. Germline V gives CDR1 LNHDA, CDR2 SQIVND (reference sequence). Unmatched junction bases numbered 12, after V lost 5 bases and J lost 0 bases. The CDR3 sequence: CASSPRWDRRIAKNIQYF. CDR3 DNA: TGTGCCAGTAGTCCCCGATGGGACAGGCGAATAGCCAAAAACATTCAGTACTTC.

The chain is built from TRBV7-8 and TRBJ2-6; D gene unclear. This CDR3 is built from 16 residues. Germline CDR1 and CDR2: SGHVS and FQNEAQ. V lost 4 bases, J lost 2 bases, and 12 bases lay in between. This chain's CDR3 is CASSSLSLTGANVLTF. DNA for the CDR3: TGTGCCAGCAGCTCCCTCAGCCTGACTGGGGCCAACGTCCTGACTTTC. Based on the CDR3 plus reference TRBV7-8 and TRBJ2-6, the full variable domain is GAGVSQSPRYKVAKRGQDVALRCDPISGHVSLFWYQQALGQGPEFLTYFQNEAQLDKSGLPSDRFFAERPEGSVSTLKIQRTQQEDSAVYLCASSSLSLTGANVLTFGAGSRLTVL.

The CDR3 DNA reads TGTGCCAGTAGTTTCCTTGTAGGGGTCACCGGGGAGCTGTTTTTT. Protein sequence: CASSFLVGVTGELFF. The chain has TRBV19 and TRBJ2-2; possibly TRBD1 for D (5 bases). V shed 5 bases and J shed 4 bases, with 14 bases lying between them. Germline V CDR1 and CDR2: LNHDA, SQIVND (reference sequence). This CDR3 contains 15 residues.

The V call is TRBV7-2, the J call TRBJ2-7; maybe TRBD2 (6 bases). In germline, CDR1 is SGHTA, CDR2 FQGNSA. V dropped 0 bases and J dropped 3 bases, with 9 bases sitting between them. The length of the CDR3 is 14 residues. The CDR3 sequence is CASSLAASDYEQYF. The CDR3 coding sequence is TGTGCCAGCAGCTTAGCGGCTAGCGACTACGAGCAGTACTTC. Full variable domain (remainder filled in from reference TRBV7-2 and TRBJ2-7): GAGVSQSPSNKVTEKGKDVELRCDPISGHTALYWYRQSLGQGLEFLIYFQGNSAPDKSGLPSDRFSAERTGGSVSTLTIQRTQQEDSAVYLCASSLAASDYEQYFGPGTRLTVT.

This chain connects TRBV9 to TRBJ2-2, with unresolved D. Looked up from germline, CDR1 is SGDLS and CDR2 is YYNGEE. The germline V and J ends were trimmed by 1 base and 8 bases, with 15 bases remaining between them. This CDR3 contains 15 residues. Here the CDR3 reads CASSVRSLGSGELFF. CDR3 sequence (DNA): TGTGCCAGCAGCGTAAGATCATTGGGATCAGGGGAGCTGTTTTTT.

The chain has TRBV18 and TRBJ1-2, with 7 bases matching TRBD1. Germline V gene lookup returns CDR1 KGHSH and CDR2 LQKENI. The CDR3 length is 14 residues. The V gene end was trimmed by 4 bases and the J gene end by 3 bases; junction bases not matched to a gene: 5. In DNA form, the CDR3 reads TGTGCCAGCTCACGGGACAGCAGGGACTATGGCTACACCTTC. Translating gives CASSRDSRDYGYTF.

DNA of the CDR3: TGTGCCAGCAGCTTTCGCGCTAGGGAGCAGTACTTC. As protein: CASSFRAREQYF. The gene calls are TRBV11-1 and TRBJ2-7, with D unresolved. Germline lookup yields CDR1 SGHAT and CDR2 FQDESV (reference sequence). This CDR3 has 12 amino acids. Trimming shortened V by 3 bases and J by 7 bases, and 10 bases separated the two germline ends.

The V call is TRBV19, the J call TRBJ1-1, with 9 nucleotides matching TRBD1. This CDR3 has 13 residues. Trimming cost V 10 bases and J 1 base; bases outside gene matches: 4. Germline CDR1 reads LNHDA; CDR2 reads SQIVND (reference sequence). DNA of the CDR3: TGTGCCACATCACAGGGGGCGAACACTGAAGCTTTCTTT. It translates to CATSQGANTEAFF.